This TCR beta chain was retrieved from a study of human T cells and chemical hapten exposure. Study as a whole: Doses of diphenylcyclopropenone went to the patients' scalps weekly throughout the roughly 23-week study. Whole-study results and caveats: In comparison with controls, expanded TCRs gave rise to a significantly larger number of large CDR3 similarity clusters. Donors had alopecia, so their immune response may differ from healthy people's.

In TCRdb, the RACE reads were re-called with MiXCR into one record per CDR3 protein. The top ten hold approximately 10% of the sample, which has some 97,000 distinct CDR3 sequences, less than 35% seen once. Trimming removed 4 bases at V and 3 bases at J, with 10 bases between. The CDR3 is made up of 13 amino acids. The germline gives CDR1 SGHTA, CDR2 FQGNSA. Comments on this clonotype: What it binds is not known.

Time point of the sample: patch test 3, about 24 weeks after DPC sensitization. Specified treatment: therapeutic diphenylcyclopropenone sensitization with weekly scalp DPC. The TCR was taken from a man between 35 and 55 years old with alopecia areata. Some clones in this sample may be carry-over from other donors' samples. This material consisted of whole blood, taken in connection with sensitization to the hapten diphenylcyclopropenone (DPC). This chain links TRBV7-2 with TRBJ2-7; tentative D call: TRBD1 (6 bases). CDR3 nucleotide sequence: TGTGCCAGCAGCTCGGGACAACGCTACGAGCAGTACTTC. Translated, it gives CASSSGQRYEQYF.